This paragraph reports one T cell receptor (beta chain). The specificity of this receptor is unknown. Base-call qualities are not available, and no considerably larger clone is one nucleotide away. The data derive from a study of cytomegalovirus exposure and HLA in healthy donors (dated 2017 in TCRdb). General notes on the study: An earlier analysis of about 560 of the donors reported approximately 280 Gb of sequence data and 95 million to 120 million unique TCR beta sequences obtained from 150 million to 200 million T cells. About 300 gigabases of sequencing data and approximately 80 million unique TCR sequences were included in an early release covering under 650 HLA-typed donors. The genetic ancestry cluster associated with self-reported Caucasian donors included around four fifths of the roughly 380 genotyped donors. The study was designed to test whether signatures of past pathogen exposure could be identified by cataloging public T cell receptors. The study profiled the T cell repertoires of under 850 subjects by immunosequencing and related them to cytomegalovirus serostatus. A separate validation cohort of about 110 different subjects was used in addition to the approximately 640-subject first cohort. To predict cytomegalovirus infection status, the study brought together high-throughput TCR immunosequencing, statistical association of individual TCRs with disease status, and machine learning. In a later analysis, previously published TCR beta repertoires from 550 to 700 donors were re-analyzed and high-resolution HLA genotyping was added so that TCR occurrence patterns could be studied. The later analysis used no new phenotypic data to find candidate immune exposures, relying instead on TCR beta sequences and their occurrence across donors. An earlier analysis of some 500 of the donors applied high-throughput TCR beta sequencing to assess whether each TCR beta V gene segment acted as functional or pseudogenic. Donor age, sex, ethnicity and CMV serostatus were compiled alongside the repertoire data. In a later genetic analysis, genome-wide SNP genotypes for about 65% of the roughly 700 donors were used, and that subset was treated as a discovery cohort. All discovery cohort repertoires had been generated on a single sequencing platform. HLA typing covered class I and class II loci at four-digit resolution. Typing coverage varied by locus: about 629-640 donors for A, B, C, DRB1 and DQB1; roughly 510 for DQA1; 600 to 610 for DPA1; more than 450 for DPB1. Roughly five DR-DQ haplotypes were handled as single units for association and clustering because linkage in the cohort was strong. Among 350 to 400 genotyped donors of the cohort, an average of approximately 230,000 unique TCR beta nucleotide sequences were sequenced per donor, 15% to 20% of them non-productive.

From the germline V gene, CDR1 is MDHEN and CDR2 is SYDVKM. Taken from cysteine to phenylalanine, the CDR3 has 15 residues. CDR3 DNA is the only sequence kept; it has 45 bases, read in frame from the first base. The trim is 1 base for V and 2 bases for J, with a gap of 12 bases between the germline ends. The cohort was made up of 666 healthy bone marrow donors. At the time of sampling, every cohort member was nominally healthy, though immune exposures that went unrecorded were likely present. The donor was CMV seropositive and was included in the group of 300 or so seropositive cohort members. Each donor provided a peripheral blood sample, and peripheral blood mononuclear cells were used for TCR beta sequencing. The Qiagen DNeasy Blood Extraction Kit was used to extract genomic DNA from the blood cell samples. The library was produced with the immunoSEQ multiplex PCR assay. For the multiplex PCR, a mixture combining 60 forward primers for TCR Vbeta segments and 13 reverse primers for TCR Jbeta segments was used. A multiplex PCR assay on genomic DNA amplified the CDR3 region of rearranged TCR beta genes. The amplified TCR beta libraries were sequenced on the Illumina HiSeq System as 87-base-pair reads. As for the original processing: A later analysis counted about 76 million unique TCR beta chains across the 650 to 800 repertoires, and roughly 11 million of these chains were shared by at least two donors. Raw reads were error-corrected and collapsed into unique sequences with a nearest-neighbor algorithm that merged closely related sequences to remove PCR and sequencing errors. To assign V, D and J gene segments, CDR3 sequences were aligned to IMGT reference sequences. For a sequence to be retained, a match of at least six nucleotides was required to both a V gene segment and a J gene segment. Rearrangements were classified as productive when the CDR3 lacked stop codons and remained in frame with V and J, and all other rearrangements were classified as non-productive. CDR3 was defined according to IMGT convention as the region running from the second conserved V-encoded cysteine to the conserved J-encoded phenylalanine. Sequences without an unambiguous match to a single V gene segment were excluded from the earlier analysis of over 500 of the donors. An earlier analysis of a few hundred of the donors classified V segments as functional when productive rearrangements were above 56.7% and as segregating when the standard deviation between donors was above 5%. To diagnose cytomegalovirus status from the catalog of TCR beta chain sequences, a statistical classification framework was built. In a later analysis, TCR nucleotide sequences were compared against IMGT/GENE-DB human TR gene sequences so that V and J genes could be assigned. In a later analysis, CDR3 sequences and most-parsimonious VDJ recombination scenarios were assigned using the TCRdist pipeline. In a later analysis, each TCR beta chain was defined by its CDR3 amino acid sequence together with its V-gene family, and reads lacking a unique V-gene family were excluded. In a later analysis, some 600 highly shared, low-generation-probability nucleotide sequences were removed to address suspected cross-contamination and a sequencing artifact. A later analysis calculated a clonal expansion index for each public chain from normalized within-repertoire ranks of inferred template counts. A later analysis computed generation probabilities with a VDJ recombination model fitted to out-of-frame rearrangements, and checked the results against IGoR. In a later analysis, hypergeometric tests were used to score TCR-TCR, TCR-HLA and TCR-CMV co-occurrence, with a repertoire-size bias correction applied to TCR pairs. False discovery rates were estimated in a later analysis by permuting HLA or CMV assignments 20 times. A later analysis grouped co-occurring TCRs with DBSCAN, adding TCRdist sequence similarity when clustering within HLA-allele-positive subsets. Repertoires with fewer than 30,000 or more than 120,000 public chains were left out of co-occurrence clustering, as were five repertoires with anomalous nucleotide sharing. The table comes from immuneACCESS by way of TCRdb, which keeps in-frame sequences with V and J called. Part of the clones is missing from these tables; in studies checked, under half for an unresolved V gene and the rest for unknown reasons. That table is the source of V, J and clone size, and D and trimming were worked out from the DNA. This sample holds around 150,000 clones; over 80% were observed only once. The ten largest make up about 4% of the sample.

Overall study outcomes, separate from this receptor: A later genetic analysis associated a missense DCLRE1C variant with V-gene and J-gene trimming of TCR beta chains, and an independent cohort replicated the association. Three of the identified cytomegalovirus-associated TCR beta chains were confirmed in vitro to be specific for cytomegalovirus antigens. A cluster of highly shared sequence variants was judged likely to represent a technical artifact of the sequencing pipeline. In both the original and validation cohorts, the classifier was reported to diagnose cytomegalovirus status with high specificity and sensitivity. A later analysis reported that several top co-occurrence clusters appeared linked to parvovirus B19, influenza, CMV and Epstein-Barr virus. Assigning TCR associations to individual alleles was difficult when HLA alleles, especially DR and DQ, strongly co-occurred. Broadly in line with IMGT annotations, most TCR beta V segments showed up in productive rearrangements about 87% or about 30% of the time in an earlier analysis of 587 of the donors. A total of fewer than 200 TCR beta chains were listed by the study as associated with cytomegalovirus. A further reported finding was that TCR beta sequences accurately predicted the HLA-A and HLA-B alleles for most subjects in the first cohort. In a later analysis, HLA-associated TCR beta chains were found to be more clonally expanded and to have lower generation probabilities than equally common non-associated chains. Some IMGT-functional V segments, including TRBV6-2 and TRBV6-3, could not be told apart with the 87-base-pair reads, so those segments were excluded. According to the authors, the approach could potentially be generalized to other disease states and immunological phenotypes. Correlated functional status among segregating V segments might be attributable to linkage disequilibrium, but an unknown experimental factor could not be ruled out. In this cohort, only TCR beta chains were sequenced, and detectable features were limited by the absence of alpha or paired-chain data. Roughly uniform sequencing depth across donors was assumed in presence/absence analyses, although this assumption may not hold. Across donors, most TCR sequences were observed very rarely, whereas some public TCRs were present in many individuals. In a later analysis, around 17,000 TCR beta sequences were associated with specific HLA alleles at a false discovery rate of 0.05. Compared with the approximately 720-donor mean, donors in an Asian-associated ancestry cluster had fewer N-insertions in productive TCRs, according to a later genetic analysis. Because some donors lacked HLA typing at each locus, the association tests relied only on the typed subset. In a later analysis, the rate of TCR association differed among HLA loci, with DRB1 alleles having the most associated TCRs and HLA-C alleles having the fewest. In a later analysis, most CMV-associated TCR beta chains were found to appear HLA-restricted, with HLA associations seemingly driven largely by CMV exposure. Because counts were too low, around 18 rarely observed V segments, including chromosome 9 orphons, were left out of the earlier analysis of some 600 of the donors. Immune exposure information for the cohort was limited to CMV serostatus.

Sequences were obtained from PBMCs. The TCR was taken from a man aged 50 to 60 in good health and CMV-seropositive. The rearrangement joined TRBV28 to TRBJ2-7; tentative D gene TRBD2, with 6 bases matching. The nucleotides are TGTGCCAGCAGTTTATTTGTGGGAGGTACCTACGAGCAGTACTTC. This gives the protein CASSLFVGGTYEQYF.